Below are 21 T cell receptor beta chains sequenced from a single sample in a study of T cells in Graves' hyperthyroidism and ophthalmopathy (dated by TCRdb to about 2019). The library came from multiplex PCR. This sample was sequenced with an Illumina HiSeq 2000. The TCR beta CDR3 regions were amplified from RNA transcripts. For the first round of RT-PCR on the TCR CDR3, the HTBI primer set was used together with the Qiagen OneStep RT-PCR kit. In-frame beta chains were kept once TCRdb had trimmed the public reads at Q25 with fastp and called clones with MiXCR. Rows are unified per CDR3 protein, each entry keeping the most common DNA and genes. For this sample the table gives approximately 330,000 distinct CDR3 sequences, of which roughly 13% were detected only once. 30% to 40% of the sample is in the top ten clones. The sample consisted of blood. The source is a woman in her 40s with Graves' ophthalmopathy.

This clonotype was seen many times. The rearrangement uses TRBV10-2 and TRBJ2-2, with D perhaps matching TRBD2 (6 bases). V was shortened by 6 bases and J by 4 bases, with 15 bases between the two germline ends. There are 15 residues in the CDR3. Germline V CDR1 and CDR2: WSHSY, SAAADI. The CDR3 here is CASREGGRTTGELFF. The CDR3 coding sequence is TGCGCCAGCAGGGAGGGCGGGCGAACCACCGGGGAGCTGTTTTTT.

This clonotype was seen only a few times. CDR3 sequence reads: CASSRIYGGMNTEAFF. CDR3 in DNA: TGTGCCAGCAGCCGGATATATGGGGGGATGAACACTGAAGCTTTCTTT. The V gene is TRBV5-6, the J gene TRBJ1-1; tentatively, D is TRBD1 (5 bases). Trimming removed 4 bases from V and 0 bases from J, with 16 bases in between. The length of the CDR3 is 16 residues. The V gene's germline CDR1 is SGHDT and CDR2 YYEEEE. The variable domain in full, completed from reference TRBV5-6 and TRBJ1-1, reads DAGVTQSPTHLIKTRGQQVTLRCSPKSGHDTVSWYQQALGQGPQFIFQYYEEEERQRGNFPDRFSGHQFPNYSSELNVNALLLGDSALYLCASSRIYGGMNTEAFFGQGTRLTVV.

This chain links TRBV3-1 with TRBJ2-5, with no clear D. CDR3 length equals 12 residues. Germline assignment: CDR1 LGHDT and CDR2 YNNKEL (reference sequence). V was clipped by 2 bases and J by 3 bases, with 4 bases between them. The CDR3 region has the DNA TGTGCCAGCAGCCAAAGGAAAGAGACCCAGTACTTC. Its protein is CASSQRKETQYF.

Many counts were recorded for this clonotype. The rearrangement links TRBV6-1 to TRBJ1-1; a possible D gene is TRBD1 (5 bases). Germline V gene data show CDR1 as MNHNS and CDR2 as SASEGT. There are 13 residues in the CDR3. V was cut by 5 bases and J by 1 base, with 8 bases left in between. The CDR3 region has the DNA TGTGCCAGCAGTTACGGACAGAACACTGAAGCTTTCTTT. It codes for CASSYGQNTEAFF.

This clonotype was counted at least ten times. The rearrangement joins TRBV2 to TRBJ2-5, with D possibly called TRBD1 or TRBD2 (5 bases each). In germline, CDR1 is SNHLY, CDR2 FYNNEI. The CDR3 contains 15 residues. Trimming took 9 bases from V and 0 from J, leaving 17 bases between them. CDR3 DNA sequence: TGTGCCAGTGGGTGGGCCGGGGCTTACCAAGAGACCCAGTACTTC. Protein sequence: CASGWAGAYQETQYF.

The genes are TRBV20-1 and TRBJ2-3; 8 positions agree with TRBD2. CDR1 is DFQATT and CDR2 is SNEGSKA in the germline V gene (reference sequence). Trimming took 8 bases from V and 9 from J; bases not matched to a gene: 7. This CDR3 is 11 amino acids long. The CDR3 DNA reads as TGCAGTCCCGACGGGGGGGGGACGCAGTATTTT. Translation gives CSPDGGGTQYF.

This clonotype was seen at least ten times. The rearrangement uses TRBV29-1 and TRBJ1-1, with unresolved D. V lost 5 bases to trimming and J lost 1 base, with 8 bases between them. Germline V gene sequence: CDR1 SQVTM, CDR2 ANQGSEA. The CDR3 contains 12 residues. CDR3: CSVSQTNTEAFF. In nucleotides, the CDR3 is TGCAGCGTTTCACAAACGAACACTGAAGCTTTCTTT.

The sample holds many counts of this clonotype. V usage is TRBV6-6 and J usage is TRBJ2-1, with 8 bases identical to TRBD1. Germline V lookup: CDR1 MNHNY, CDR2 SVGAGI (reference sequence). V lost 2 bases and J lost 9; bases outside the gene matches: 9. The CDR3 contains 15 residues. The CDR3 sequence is CASSYVLGQGVEQFF. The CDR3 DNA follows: TGTGCCAGCAGTTACGTCCTTGGACAGGGTGTTGAGCAGTTCTTC.

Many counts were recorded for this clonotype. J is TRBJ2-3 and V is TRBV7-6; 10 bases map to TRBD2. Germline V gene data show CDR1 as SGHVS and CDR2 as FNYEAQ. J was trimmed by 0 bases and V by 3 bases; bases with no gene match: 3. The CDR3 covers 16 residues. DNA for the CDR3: TGTGCCAGCAGCTTCCTAGCGGGGGTGAGCACAGATACGCAGTATTTT. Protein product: CASSFLAGVSTDTQYF.

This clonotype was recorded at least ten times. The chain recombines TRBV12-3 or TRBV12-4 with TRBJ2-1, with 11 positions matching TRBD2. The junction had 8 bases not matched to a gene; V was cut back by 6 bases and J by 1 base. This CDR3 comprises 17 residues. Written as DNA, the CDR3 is TGTGCCAGCAGCCATAGGGCTAGCGGGAGGTCCTACAATGAGCAGTTCTTC. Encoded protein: CASSHRASGRSYNEQFF.

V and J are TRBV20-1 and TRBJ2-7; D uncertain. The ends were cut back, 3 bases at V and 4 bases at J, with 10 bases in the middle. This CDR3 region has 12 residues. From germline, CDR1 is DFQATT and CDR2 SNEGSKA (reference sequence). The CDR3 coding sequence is TGCAGTGCTAGTGAGCGCGGTTACGAGCAGTACTTC. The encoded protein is CSASERGYEQYF.

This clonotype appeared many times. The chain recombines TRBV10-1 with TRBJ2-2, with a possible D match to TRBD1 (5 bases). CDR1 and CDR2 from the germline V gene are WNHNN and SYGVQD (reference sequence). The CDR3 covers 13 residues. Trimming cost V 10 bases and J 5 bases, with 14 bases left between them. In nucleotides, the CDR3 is TGCGCCACCTCCGTAGGGGAAACCGGGGAGCTGTTTTTT. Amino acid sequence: CATSVGETGELFF.

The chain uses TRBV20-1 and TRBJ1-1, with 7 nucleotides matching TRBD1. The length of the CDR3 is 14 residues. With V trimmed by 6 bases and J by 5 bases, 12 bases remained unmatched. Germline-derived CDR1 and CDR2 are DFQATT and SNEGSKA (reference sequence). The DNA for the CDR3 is TGCAGTGCGCAAGATTACAGGGGAGGAACTGAAGCTTTCTTT. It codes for CSAQDYRGGTEAFF.

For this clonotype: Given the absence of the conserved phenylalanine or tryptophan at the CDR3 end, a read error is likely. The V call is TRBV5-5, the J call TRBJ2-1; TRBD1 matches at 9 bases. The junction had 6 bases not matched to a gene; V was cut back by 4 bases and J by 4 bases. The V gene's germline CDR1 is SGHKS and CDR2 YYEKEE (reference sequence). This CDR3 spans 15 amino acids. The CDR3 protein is CASSLRGQGYNEQFS. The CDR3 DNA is TGTGCCAGCAGCCTGCGAGGACAGGGGTACAATGAGCAGTTCTCC.

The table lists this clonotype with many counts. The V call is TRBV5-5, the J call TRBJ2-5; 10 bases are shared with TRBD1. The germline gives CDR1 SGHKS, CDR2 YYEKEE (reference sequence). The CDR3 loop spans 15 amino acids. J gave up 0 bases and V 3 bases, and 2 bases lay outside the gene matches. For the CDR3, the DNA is TGTGCCAGCAGCTGGACAGGGGGGTACCAAGAGACCCAGTACTTC. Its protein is CASSWTGGYQETQYF. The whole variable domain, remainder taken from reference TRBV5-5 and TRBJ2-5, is DAGVTQSPTHLIKTRGQQVTLRCSPISGHKSVSWYQQVLGQGPQFIFQYYEKEERGRGNFPDRFSARQFPNYSSELNVNALLLGDSALYLCASSWTGGYQETQYFGPGTRLLVL.

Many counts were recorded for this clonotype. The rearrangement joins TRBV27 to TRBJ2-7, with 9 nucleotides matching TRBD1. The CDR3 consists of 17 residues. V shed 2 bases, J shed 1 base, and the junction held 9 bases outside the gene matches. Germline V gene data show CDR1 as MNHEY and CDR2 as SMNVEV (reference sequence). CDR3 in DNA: TGTGCCAGCAGTTTAGTAGCCCCCGACAGGGGGTCCTACGAGCAGTACTTC. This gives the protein CASSLVAPDRGSYEQYF.

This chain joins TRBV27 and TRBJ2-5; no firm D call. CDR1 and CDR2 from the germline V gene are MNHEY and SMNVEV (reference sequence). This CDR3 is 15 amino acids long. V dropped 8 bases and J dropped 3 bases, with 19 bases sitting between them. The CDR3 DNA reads TGTGCCAGCCGCACCAGTTGGGCAAGAGAAGAGACCCAGTACTTC. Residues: CASRTSWAREETQYF.

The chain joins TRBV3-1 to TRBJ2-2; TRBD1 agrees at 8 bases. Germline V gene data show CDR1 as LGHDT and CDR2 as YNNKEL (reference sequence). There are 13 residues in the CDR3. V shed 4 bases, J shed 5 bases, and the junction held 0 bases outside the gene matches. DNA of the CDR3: TGTGCCAGCAGCCGGGACAGGACCGGGGAGCTGTTTTTT. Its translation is CASSRDRTGELFF. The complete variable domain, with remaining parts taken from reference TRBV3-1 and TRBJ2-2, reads DTAVSQTPKYLVTQMGNDKSIKCEQNLGHDTMYWYKQDSKKFLKIMFSYNNKELIINETVPNRFSPKSPDKAHLNLHINSLELGDSAVYFCASSRDRTGELFFGEGSRLTVL.

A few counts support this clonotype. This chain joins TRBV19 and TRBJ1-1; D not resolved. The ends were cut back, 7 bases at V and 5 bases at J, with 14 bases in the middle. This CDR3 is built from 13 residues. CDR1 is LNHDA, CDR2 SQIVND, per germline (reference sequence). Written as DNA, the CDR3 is TGTGCCAGTACTCCAGGACCTGGAACTGAAGCTTTCTTT. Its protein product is CASTPGPGTEAFF.

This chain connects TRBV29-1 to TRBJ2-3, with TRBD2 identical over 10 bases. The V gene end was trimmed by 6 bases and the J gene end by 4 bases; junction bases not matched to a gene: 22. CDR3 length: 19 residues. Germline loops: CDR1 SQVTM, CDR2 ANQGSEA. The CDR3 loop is CSVGYVTSGAARVADTQYF. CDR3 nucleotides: TGCAGCGTCGGATATGTTACTAGCGGGGCCGCGCGGGTCGCAGATACGCAGTATTTT.

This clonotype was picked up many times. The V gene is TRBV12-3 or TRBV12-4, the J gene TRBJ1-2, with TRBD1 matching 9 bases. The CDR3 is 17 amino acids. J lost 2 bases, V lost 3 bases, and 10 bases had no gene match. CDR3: CASSLSIWTGVNYGYTF. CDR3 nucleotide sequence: TGTGCCAGCAGTTTGTCCATCTGGACAGGGGTAAACTATGGCTACACCTTC.